This T cell receptor (beta chain) is from a study of identical twins. CDR1 KGHDR and CDR2 SFDVKD come from the germline V gene. This CDR3 is built from 14 residues. V shed 4 bases and J shed 4 bases, with 12 bases lying between them. TCRdb passed the 5' RACE reads through MiXCR, listing each CDR3 protein once. The data contain approximately 350,000 distinct CDR3 sequences, about 12% of them singletons. This same sample was also taken into another study, of yellow fever vaccine responses in identical twins.

This rearrangement joins TRBV24-1 to TRBJ2-5; a weak D match, TRBD2 (6 bases). This TCR was recovered from a woman aged 18-29 years in good health. Sequenced sample: CD8+ T cells sorted from blood. CDR3 sequence reads: CATSDGDWGETQYF. As DNA, the CDR3 is TGTGCCACCAGTGACGGGGACTGGGGAGAGACCCAGTACTTC.